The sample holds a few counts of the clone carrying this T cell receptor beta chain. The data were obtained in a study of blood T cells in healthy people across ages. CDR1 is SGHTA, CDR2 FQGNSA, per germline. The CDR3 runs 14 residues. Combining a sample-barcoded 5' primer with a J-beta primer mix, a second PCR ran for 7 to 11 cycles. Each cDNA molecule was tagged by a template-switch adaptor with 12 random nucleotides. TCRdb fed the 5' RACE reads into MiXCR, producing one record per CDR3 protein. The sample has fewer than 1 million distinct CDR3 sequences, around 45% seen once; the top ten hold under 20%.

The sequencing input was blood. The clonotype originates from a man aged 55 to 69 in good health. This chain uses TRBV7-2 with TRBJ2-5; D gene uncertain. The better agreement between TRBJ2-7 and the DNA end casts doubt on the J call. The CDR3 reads CASSLARPPYEQYF. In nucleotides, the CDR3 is TGTGCCAGCAGCTTAGCCCGACCCCCCTACGAGCAGTACTTC.